These 18 T cell receptor beta chains came from one sample sequenced in a study of early stage breast cancer tumors. Measured with immunoSEQ multiplex PCR; TCRdb has only the in-frame clones, and not every one. The sample consists of about 25,000 clones, around 70% of them appearing once. The sample comprised breast tumor tissue. These receptors all come from a person between 55 and 69 years old with breast cancer.

V and J are TRBV19 and TRBJ1-5; D not certain. V lost 3 bases, J lost 3 bases, and 18 bases lay in between. The length of the CDR3 is 17 residues. Per germline, CDR1 LNHDA and CDR2 SQIVND (reference sequence). CDR3 sequence: CASSIYMGGSNNQPQHF. The CDR3 coding sequence is TGTGCCAGTAGTATTTACATGGGAGGGAGCAACAATCAGCCCCAGCATTTT. The whole variable domain, remainder taken from reference TRBV19 and TRBJ1-5, is DGGITQSPKYLFRKEGQNVTLSCEQNLNHDAMYWYRQDPGQGLRLIYYSQIVNDFQKGDIAEGYSVSREKKESFPLTVTSAQKNPTAFYLCASSIYMGGSNNQPQHFGDGTRLSIL.

V is TRBV7-6 and J is TRBJ2-7; 9 bases fit TRBD1. Losses at the gene ends were 3 bases for V and 4 bases for J; bases not matched to a gene: 7. CDR3 length: 15 amino acids. Germline CDR1 and CDR2: SGHVS and FNYEAQ. The CDR3 is CASSLGQGHGYEQYF. The CDR3 DNA sequence: TGTGCCAGCAGCTTGGGACAGGGTCACGGGTACGAGCAGTACTTC.

This clone was found a few times. The chain uses TRBV5-4 and TRBJ1-1, with D tentatively TRBD1 (6 bases). Germline CDR1 reads SGHNT; CDR2 reads YYREEE (reference sequence). The V and J ends lost 1 base and 4 bases respectively, with 11 bases between them. CDR3 length: 14 amino acids. CDR3 sequence: CASSLSGAGTEAFF. In nucleotides, the CDR3 is TGTGCCAGCAGCTTGTCAGGGGCAGGCACTGAAGCTTTCTTT.

A few counts support this clone. The chain links TRBV6-5 to TRBJ1-1; 8 nucleotides align to TRBD1. This CDR3 has 13 amino acids. Germline loops: CDR1 MNHEY, CDR2 SVGAGI. J gave up 4 bases and V 8 bases, and 6 bases lay outside the gene matches. The CDR3 DNA follows: TGTGCCAGCTGGCAGGGGGCGATCACTGAAGCTTTCTTT. Its translation is CASWQGAITEAFF.

The table lists this clone with a count of one. This chain joins TRBV27 and TRBJ1-2; the D gene is possibly TRBD1 (6 bases). Germline values: CDR1 MNHEY, CDR2 SMNVEV (reference sequence). The CDR3 loop spans 16 amino acids. Trimming removed 3 bases at V and 4 bases at J, with 18 bases between. CDR3 protein: CASSLSPSTGRYGYTF. The CDR3 DNA reads as TGTGCCAGCAGTTTGTCCCCCTCGACAGGTCGCTATGGCTACACCTTC.

The rearrangement joins TRBV20-1 to TRBJ2-1; D unresolved. The CDR3 has 11 amino acids. Germline V gene sequence: CDR1 DFQATT, CDR2 SNEGSKA (reference sequence). V gave up 6 bases and J gave up 5 bases, with 8 bases separating them. The CDR3 nucleotides read TGCAGTGCGCCTAGGAACAATGAGCAGTTCTTC. This gives the protein CSAPRNNEQFF.

The genes are TRBV2 and TRBJ2-3, with D perhaps TRBD2 (6 bases). Germline CDR1 and CDR2: SNHLY and FYNNEI. V shed 5 bases and J shed 3 bases, with 12 bases lying between them. The CDR3 runs to 14 residues. The CDR3 DNA sequence: TGTGCCAGCAGTCGAGGGACTCGGACAGATACGCAGTATTTT. Residues: CASSRGTRTDTQYF.

The chain links TRBV5-1 to TRBJ2-5, with 7 bases fitting TRBD2. CDR1 SGHRS and CDR2 YFSETQ come from the germline V gene. The CDR3 loop spans 16 amino acids. The junction had 5 bases not matched to a gene; V was cut back by 0 bases and J by 0 bases. CDR3 DNA: TGCGCCAGCAGCTTGGGGCTAGCGGCCTACCAAGAGACCCAGTACTTC. Translating it yields CASSLGLAAYQETQYF.

V gene TRBV29-1 combines with J gene TRBJ1-1; TRBD1 aligns across 8 bases. With 6 bases clipped from V and 12 bases from J, the junction kept 12 bases outside the gene matches. This CDR3 has 12 amino acids. Looked up from germline, CDR1 is SQVTM and CDR2 is ANQGSEA. The DNA of the CDR3 is TGCAGCGTCCCCGACAGGGGCCTGGTGACTTTCTTT. It is translated as CSVPDRGLVTFF.

The V gene is TRBV18, the J gene TRBJ1-2; D is perhaps TRBD1 (5 bases). Trimming removed 3 bases from V and 4 bases from J, with 15 bases in between. Germline V gene sequence: CDR1 KGHSH, CDR2 LQKENI. This CDR3 region has 15 residues. In DNA form, the CDR3 reads TGTGCCAGCTCACCCCAGGGCAGGGAGGGCTATGGCTACACCTTC. Translating it yields CASSPQGREGYGYTF.

This clone was seen only a few times. This sequence joins TRBV29-1 and TRBJ2-7; 8 bases line up with TRBD1. Germline V lookup: CDR1 SQVTM, CDR2 ANQGSEA. This CDR3 region has 13 residues. The J segment lost 0 bases and the V segment lost 8 bases, leaving 6 bases of the junction unmatched. The CDR3 DNA reads TGCAGCACGACAGGGGTCAACTCCTACGAGCAGTACTTC. Translating gives CSTTGVNSYEQYF.

J is TRBJ1-2 and V is TRBV5-6, with TRBD1 as a possible D gene (6 bases). The germline gives CDR1 SGHDT, CDR2 YYEEEE. This CDR3 has 15 amino acids. The ends were cut back, 0 bases at V and 4 bases at J, with 13 bases in the middle. The CDR3 sequence is CASSLGGGDPYGYTF. The CDR3 nucleotides are TGTGCCAGCAGCTTGGGGGGGGGCGATCCCTATGGCTACACCTTC.

This clone was recorded a few times. V usage is TRBV10-3 and J usage is TRBJ1-5; D is undetermined. There are 15 residues in the CDR3. Germline V gene data show CDR1 as ENHRY and CDR2 as SYGVKD. The V gene lost 2 bases and the J gene lost 5 bases, with 13 bases spanning the gap. CDR3 sequence (DNA): TGTGCCATCAGTGAGGGAACAGTTAACGATCAGCCCCAGCATTTT. This encodes CAISEGTVNDQPQHF.

The CDR3 sequence is CASRGAGTEAFF. For the CDR3, the DNA is TGTGCCAGTAGGGGGGCAGGTACTGAAGCTTTCTTT. This chain uses TRBV19 with TRBJ1-1, with D tentatively TRBD1 (6 bases). The CDR3 spans 12 residues. The V end lost 6 bases, the J end lost 5 bases, and 10 bases lay between the germline ends. From germline, CDR1 is LNHDA and CDR2 SQIVND (reference sequence).

This clone was seen more than once but under ten times. The rearrangement links TRBV27 to TRBJ1-1; D ambiguous. The length of the CDR3 is 13 residues. Per the germline V gene, CDR1 is MNHEY and CDR2 is SMNVEV (reference sequence). Trimming took 6 bases from V and 1 from J, leaving 9 bases between them. The CDR3 reads CASSVTRNTEAFF. DNA for the CDR3: TGTGCCAGCAGCGTAACAAGGAACACTGAAGCTTTCTTT.

This clone is deemed medium-sized. This CDR3 is CASSGTPPYEQYF. The CDR3, as DNA: TGTGCCAGCAGCGGGACACCACCCTACGAGCAGTACTTC. The V call is TRBV6-1, the J call TRBJ2-7; D possibly corresponds to TRBD1 (6 bases). The CDR3 covers 13 residues. With 6 bases removed from V and 2 bases from J, the gap between germline ends came to 11 bases. Per the germline V gene, CDR1 is MNHNS and CDR2 is SASEGT.

The chain uses TRBV5-8 and TRBJ2-2; TRBD2 matches 9 bases. Losses at the gene ends were 1 base for V and 5 bases for J; bases not matched to a gene: 3. Germline CDR1 and CDR2: SGHTS and YDEGEE. The CDR3 runs to 15 residues. The CDR3 region is CASSLPSGATGELFF. Written as DNA, the CDR3 is TGTGCCAGCAGCTTGCCTAGCGGGGCTACCGGGGAGCTGTTTTTT. The full variable domain, its missing parts supplied by reference TRBV5-8 and TRBJ2-2, is EAGVTQSPTHLIKTRGQQATLRCSPISGHTSVYWYQQALGLGLQFLLWYDEGEERNRGNFPPRFSGRQFPNYSSELNVNALELEDSALYLCASSLPSGATGELFFGEGSRLTVL.

The chain couples TRBV18 to TRBJ1-2; D is ambiguous. CDR1 KGHSH and CDR2 LQKENI come from the germline V gene. Trimming took off 3 bases at V and 6 bases at J, with 14 bases between the two ends. The CDR3 sequence is 14 residues long. The CDR3, as DNA: TGTGCCAGCTCACCTATGACAACCCTGGATGGCTACACCTTC. This gives the protein CASSPMTTLDGYTF.